This note documents a single T cell receptor beta chain sequence. Profiling relied on immunoSEQ multiplex PCR, and the TCRdb table lists in-frame clones only, not all of them. The table lists about 30,000 clones, 65% to 90% of them singletons. The data originate from a study of blood T cell repertoires in COVID-19. Overall study context: In each case, the material was cDNA or gDNA derived from T cells, B-cell-depleted T cells, or PBMCs.

The CDR3 runs 16 residues. Germline V gene lookup returns CDR1 ENHRY and CDR2 SYGVKD. The V gene lost 0 bases and the J gene lost 6 bases, with 15 bases spanning the gap. The sample was peripheral blood. This TCR derives from a man aged 55 to 69 with active COVID-19. V gene TRBV10-3 combines with J gene TRBJ1-5; TRBD1 might be the D (6 bases). In DNA, the CDR3 is TGTGCCATCAGTGAGTCCACAGGGTTTGGAGGTCAGCCCCAGCATTTT. Translated: CAISESTGFGGQPQHF.